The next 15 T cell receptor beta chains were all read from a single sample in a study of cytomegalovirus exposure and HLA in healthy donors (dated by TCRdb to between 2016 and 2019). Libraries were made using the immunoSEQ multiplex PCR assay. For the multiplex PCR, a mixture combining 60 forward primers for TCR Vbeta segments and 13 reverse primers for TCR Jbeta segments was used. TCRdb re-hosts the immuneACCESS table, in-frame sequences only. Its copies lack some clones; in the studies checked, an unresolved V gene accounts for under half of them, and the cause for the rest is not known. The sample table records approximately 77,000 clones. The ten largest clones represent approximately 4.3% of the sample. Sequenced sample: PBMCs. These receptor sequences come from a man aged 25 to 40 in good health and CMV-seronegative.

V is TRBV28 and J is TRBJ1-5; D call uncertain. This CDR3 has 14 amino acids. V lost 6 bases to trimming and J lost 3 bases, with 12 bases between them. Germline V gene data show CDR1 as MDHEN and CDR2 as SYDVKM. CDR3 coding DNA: TGTGCCAGCAGAGTCGGGGTAGCCAATCAGCCCCAGCATTTT. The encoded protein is CASRVGVANQPQHF.

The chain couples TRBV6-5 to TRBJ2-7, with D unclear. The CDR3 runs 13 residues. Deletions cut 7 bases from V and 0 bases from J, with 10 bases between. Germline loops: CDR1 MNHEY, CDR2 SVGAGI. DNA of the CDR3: TGTGCCAGCACTAGTTACCTCTCCTACGAGCAGTACTTC. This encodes CASTSYLSYEQYF.

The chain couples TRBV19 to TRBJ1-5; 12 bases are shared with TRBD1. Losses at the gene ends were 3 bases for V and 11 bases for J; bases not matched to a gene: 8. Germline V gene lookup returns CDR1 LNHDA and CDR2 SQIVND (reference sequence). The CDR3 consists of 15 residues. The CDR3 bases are TGTGCCAGTAGTATGACCGGGACAGGGGGCGTAGCCCAGCATTTT. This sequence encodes CASSMTGTGGVAQHF. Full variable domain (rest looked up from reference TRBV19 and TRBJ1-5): DGGITQSPKYLFRKEGQNVTLSCEQNLNHDAMYWYRQDPGQGLRLIYYSQIVNDFQKGDIAEGYSVSREKKESFPLTVTSAQKNPTAFYLCASSMTGTGGVAQHFGDGTRLSIL.

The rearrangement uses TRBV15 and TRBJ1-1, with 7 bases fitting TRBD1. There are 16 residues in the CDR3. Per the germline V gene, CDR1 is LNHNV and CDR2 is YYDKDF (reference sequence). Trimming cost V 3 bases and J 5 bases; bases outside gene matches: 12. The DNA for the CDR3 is TGTGCCACCAGCAGGACACTTACACAGGGGCCGACTGAAGCTTTCTTT. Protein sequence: CATSRTLTQGPTEAFF.

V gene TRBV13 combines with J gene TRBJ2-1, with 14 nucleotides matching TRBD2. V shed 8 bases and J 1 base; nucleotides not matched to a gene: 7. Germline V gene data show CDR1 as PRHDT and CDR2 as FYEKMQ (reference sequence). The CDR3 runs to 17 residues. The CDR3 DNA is TGTGCCAGCGCGGGGACTAGCGGGGGAGGGTCCTACAATGAGCAGTTCTTC. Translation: CASAGTSGGGSYNEQFF.

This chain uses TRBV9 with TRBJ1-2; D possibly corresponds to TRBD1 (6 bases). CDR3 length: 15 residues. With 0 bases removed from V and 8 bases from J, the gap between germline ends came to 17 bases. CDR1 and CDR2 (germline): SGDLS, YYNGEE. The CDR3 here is CASSVGGYRADGYTF. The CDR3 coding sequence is TGTGCCAGCAGCGTAGGGGGATACAGGGCGGACGGCTACACCTTC.

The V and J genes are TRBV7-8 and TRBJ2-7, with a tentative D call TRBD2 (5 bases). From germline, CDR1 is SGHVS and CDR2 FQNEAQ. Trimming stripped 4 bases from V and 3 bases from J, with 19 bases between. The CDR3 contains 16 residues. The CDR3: CASSSPRTQIYYEQYF. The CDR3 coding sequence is TGTGCCAGCAGCTCCCCCCGGACTCAGATATACTACGAGCAGTACTTC.

The CDR3 spells CASSPTGRRSTEAFF. DNA of the CDR3: TGTGCCAGCAGTCCGACAGGGAGGAGGTCCACTGAAGCTTTCTTT. The chain has TRBV27 and TRBJ1-1, with 7 bases identical to TRBD1. Per germline, CDR1 MNHEY and CDR2 SMNVEV (reference sequence). The CDR3 is made up of 15 amino acids. The V gene end was trimmed by 5 bases and the J gene end by 4 bases; junction bases not matched to a gene: 10.

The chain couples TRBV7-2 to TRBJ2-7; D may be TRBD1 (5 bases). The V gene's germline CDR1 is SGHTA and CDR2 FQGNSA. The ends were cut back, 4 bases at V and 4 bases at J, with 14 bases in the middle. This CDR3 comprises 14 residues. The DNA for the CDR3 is TGTGCCAGCAGCTGGGCCAGGGAAACTTACGAGCAGTACTTC. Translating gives CASSWARETYEQYF.

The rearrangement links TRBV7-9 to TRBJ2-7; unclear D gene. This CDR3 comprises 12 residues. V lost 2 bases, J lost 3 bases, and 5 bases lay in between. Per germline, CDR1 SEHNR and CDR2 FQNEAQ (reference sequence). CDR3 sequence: CASSLLDYEQYF. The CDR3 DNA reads TGTGCCAGCAGCTTATTAGACTACGAGCAGTACTTC.

Written as DNA, the CDR3 is TGTGCCAGCAACGAGAATATGAACACTGAAGCTTTCTTT. It translates to CASNENMNTEAFF. The J gene is TRBJ1-1, the V gene TRBV6-1; no reliable D call. The CDR3 is 13 amino acids. Germline CDR1 and CDR2: MNHNS and SASEGT. Trimming took 7 bases from V and 0 from J, leaving 9 bases between them.

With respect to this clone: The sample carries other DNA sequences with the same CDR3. CDR3 protein: CASSPYARLILANYGYTF. The CDR3 coding sequence is TGTGCCTCCTCGCCATACGCTCGGCTAATCCTAGCTAACTATGGCTACACCTTC. The rearrangement joins TRBV18 to TRBJ1-2; D gene uncertain. The CDR3 is made up of 18 amino acids. V was clipped by 11 bases and J by 0 bases, with 28 bases between them. Germline lookup yields CDR1 KGHSH and CDR2 LQKENI.

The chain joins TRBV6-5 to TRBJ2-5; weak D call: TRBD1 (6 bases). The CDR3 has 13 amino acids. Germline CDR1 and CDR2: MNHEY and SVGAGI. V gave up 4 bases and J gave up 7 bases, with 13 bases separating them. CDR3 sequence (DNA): TGTGCCAGCAGTTTAACAGGGCAGGGGACCCAGTACTTC. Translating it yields CASSLTGQGTQYF.

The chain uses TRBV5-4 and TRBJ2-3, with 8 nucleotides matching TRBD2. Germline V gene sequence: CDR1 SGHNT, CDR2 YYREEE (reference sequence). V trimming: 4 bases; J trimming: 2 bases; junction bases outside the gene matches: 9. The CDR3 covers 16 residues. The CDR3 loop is CASSPAAGADTDTQYF. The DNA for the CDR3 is TGTGCCAGCAGCCCAGCAGCGGGGGCAGACACAGATACGCAGTATTTT.

Here the CDR3 DNA reads TGTGCCAGTAGTATTATAAACGAGAGGAATTCACCCCTCCACTTT. Residues: CASSIINERNSPLHF. V gene TRBV19 combines with J gene TRBJ1-6; D remains unclear. Trimming cost V 3 bases and J 7 bases, with 13 bases left between them. There are 15 residues in the CDR3. The germline CDR1 and CDR2 sequences are LNHDA and SQIVND (reference sequence).